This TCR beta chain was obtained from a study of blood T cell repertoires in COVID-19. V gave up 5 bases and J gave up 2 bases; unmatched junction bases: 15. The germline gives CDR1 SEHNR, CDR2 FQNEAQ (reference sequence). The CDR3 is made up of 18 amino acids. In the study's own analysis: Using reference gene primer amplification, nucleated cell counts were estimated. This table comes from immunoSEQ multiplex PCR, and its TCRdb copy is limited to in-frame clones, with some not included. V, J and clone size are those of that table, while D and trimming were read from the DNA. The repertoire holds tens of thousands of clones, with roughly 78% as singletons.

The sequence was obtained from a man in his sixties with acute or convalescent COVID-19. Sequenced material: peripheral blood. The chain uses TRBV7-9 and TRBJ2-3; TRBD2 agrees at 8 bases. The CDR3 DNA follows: TGTGCCAGCAGCCCCCGGGGATGGAGCGGGGGCTCCACAGATACGCAGTATTTT. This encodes CASSPRGWSGGSTDTQYF.